Here is one T cell receptor beta chain with its context. Its specificity is unknown. This sample was included in a study of graft-versus-host responses after intestinal transplantation. The method was immunoSEQ multiplex PCR; TCRdb's version includes in-frame clones alone and lacks a portion of them. The data hold some 41,000 clones, with approximately 96% observed a single time. The CDR3 has 16 amino acids. Germline V gives CDR1 SEHNR, CDR2 FQNEAQ (reference sequence). V lost 2 bases and J lost 2, with 12 bases in between. The TCR sequence derives from a human donor who was the organ donor for an intestinal transplant. The gene calls are TRBV7-9 and TRBJ2-2, with D possibly TRBD1 on 5 matching bases. The sequenced sample was unstimulated CD8+ T cells sorted from spleen or lymph node cells, obtained before transplant. The CDR3 reads CASSLILGPNTGELFF. CDR3 DNA sequence: TGTGCCAGCAGCTTAATTTTGGGGCCAAACACCGGGGAGCTGTTTTTT.